These T cell receptor beta chains were read from a single sample in a study of CD8 T cells in Susac syndrome. TCRdb passed the immunoSEQ multiplex PCR reads through MiXCR, listing each CDR3 protein once. There are hundreds of thousands of distinct CDR3 sequences in the sample; about 85% occur only once, and about 0.1% lies in the top ten. Sequenced input: CD8+ T cells from PBMCs. Source of these receptors: a human donor with multiple sclerosis. CDR3s include the opening cysteine and the closing phenylalanine or tryptophan. Expanded clones get a size class; other rows say once, few or many, or leave the size out.

j_call | clone_size | v_call | cdr3_aa
TRBJ2-1 | NA | TRBV4-1 | CASSQTTSSGGTYNEQFF
TRBJ2-2 | NA | TRBV11-3 | CASSEASGELFF
TRBJ1-2 | NA | TRBV6-1 | CASIIRPAAANYGYTF
TRBJ1-1 | NA | TRBV2 | CASSEAGRNTEAFF
TRBJ2-3 | NA | TRBV6-1 | CASSGPGQILNPTDTQYF
TRBJ2-2 | NA | TRBV9 | CASSVSYGELFF
TRBJ2-2 | NA | TRBV4-1 | CASSQDYGANTGELFF
TRBJ2-2 | few | TRBV20-1 | CSASGGDPHTGELFF
TRBJ2-7 | few | TRBV20-1 | CSARMARVVHEQYF
TRBJ2-1 | NA | TRBV9 | CASTLEGLAFDEQFF
TRBJ2-7 | NA | TRBV12-3/TRBV12-4 | CASSPGTAVYEQYF
TRBJ2-5 | NA | TRBV29-1 | CSVDGTSGGIQETQYF
TRBJ2-7 | NA | TRBV4-1 | CASSQARQGIYEQYF
TRBJ2-2 | few | TRBV12-3/TRBV12-4 | CASSRTGVNTGELFF
TRBJ1-1 | NA | TRBV6-1 | CASSGLGDGNTEAFF
TRBJ1-1 | NA | TRBV5-5 | CASSLDIEAFF
TRBJ2-1 | NA | TRBV3-1 | CASSPGRGFHEQFF
TRBJ2-7 | NA | TRBV27 | CASSLPGTVAYEQYF
TRBJ2-3 | NA | TRBV6-5 | CASSLTSPSTDTQYF
TRBJ2-7 | NA | TRBV6-5 | CASGRRGTYEQYF
TRBJ2-2 | NA | TRBV11-2 | CASSLVGETGELFF
TRBJ1-5 | NA | TRBV30 | CAWSVQGMGQPQHF